This is a list of T cell receptor beta chains from one sample in a study of cytomegalovirus exposure and HLA in healthy donors. Profiled with immunoSEQ multiplex PCR; TCRdb holds only in-frame clones, not every one. The sample has approximately 170,000 clones, 84% seen once; the top ten hold about a tenth. The specimen sequenced was PBMCs. These receptors were taken from a young man in good health and CMV-seropositive. Both conserved end residues are part of each CDR3. D genes are given only for firm matches. Rows give clone size only sometimes, using once, few, many, or a class for an expanded clone.

TRBJ2-7	15	TRBV7-9	TRBD1	NA	CASSSPGQGDYEQYF	TGTGCCAGCAGCTCACCGGGACAGGGGGACTACGAGCAGTACTTC
TRBJ1-1	11	TRBV5-6	NA	NA	CASSLLQEAFF	TGTGCCAGCAGCTTATTGCAGGAAGCTTTCTTT
TRBJ2-5	12	TRBV27	NA	NA	CASSLLQETQYF	TGTGCCAGCAGTTTACTCCAAGAGACCCAGTACTTC
TRBJ2-7	14	TRBV6-1	NA	once	CASSEWRESYEQYF	TGTGCCAGCAGTGAATGGAGAGAGTCCTACGAGCAGTACTTC
TRBJ1-5	15	TRBV6-1	NA	NA	CASSEPGGGGQPQHF	TGTGCCAGCAGTGAGCCCGGGGGAGGGGGTCAGCCCCAGCATTTT
TRBJ2-3	16	TRBV7-2	NA	NA	CASSLTLTPLGDTQYF	TGTGCCAGCAGCTTAACGCTGACTCCCCTCGGAGATACGCAGTATTTT
TRBJ1-1	13	TRBV10-3	NA	NA	CAISGEKNTEAFF	TGTGCCATCAGTGGGGAGAAGAACACTGAAGCTTTCTTT
TRBJ1-2	12	TRBV6-5	NA	many	CATLREDYGYTF	TGTGCCACCCTCCGAGAAGACTATGGCTACACCTTC
TRBJ2-2	14	TRBV5-1	NA	once	CASSSREGGGELFF	TGCGCCAGCAGCTCCCGTGAAGGGGGTGGGGAGCTGTTTTTT
TRBJ2-1	16	TRBV9	NA	once	CASSVVAGHSYNEQFF	TGTGCCAGCAGCGTAGTGGCGGGGCATTCCTACAATGAGCAGTTCTTC
TRBJ2-7	16	TRBV5-1	TRBD1	NA	CASSPPGTGNTYEQYF	TGCGCCAGCAGCCCTCCCGGGACAGGAAATACCTACGAGCAGTACTTC
TRBJ1-4	15	TRBV2	NA	NA	CASSRLQGTNEKLFF	TGTGCCAGCAGTCGTCTACAGGGAACTAATGAAAAACTGTTTTTT
TRBJ2-1	16	TRBV7-8	TRBD1	NA	CASSLAGQATYNEQFF	TGTGCCAGCAGCTTAGCCGGACAGGCTACCTACAATGAGCAGTTCTTC
TRBJ1-2	14	TRBV6-5	NA	NA	CASSYSGGDYGYTF	TGTGCCAGCAGTTACTCAGGCGGTGACTATGGCTACACCTTC
TRBJ2-7	15	TRBV19	NA	NA	CASSPQEQGLYEQYF	TGTGCCAGTAGCCCCCAGGAACAGGGCCTCTACGAGCAGTACTTC
TRBJ1-1	15	TRBV5-4	TRBD1	once	CASSGTGGRTTEAFF	TGTGCCAGCAGCGGGACAGGGGGACGGACCACTGAAGCTTTCTTT
TRBJ2-3	17	TRBV11-2	NA	NA	CASSLGGQGSSTDTQYF	TGTGCCAGCAGCTTAGGCGGTCAGGGATCTAGCACAGATACGCAGTATTTT
TRBJ2-5	15	TRBV4-1	TRBD2	NA	CASSPLGGGQETQYF	TGCGCCAGCAGCCCCCTCGGGGGGGGCCAAGAGACCCAGTACTTC
TRBJ1-1	15	TRBV18	TRBD1	NA	CASSPTGGLSTEAFF	TGTGCCAGCTCACCGACAGGGGGCCTCAGCACTGAAGCTTTCTTT
TRBJ2-6	17	TRBV9	TRBD1	NA	CASSVTRTGSGANVLTF	TGTGCCAGCAGCGTAACCCGGACAGGCTCTGGGGCCAACGTCCTGACTTTC
TRBJ1-1	13	TRBV7-8	NA	once	CASSVRGNTEAFF	TGTGCCAGCAGCGTCCGGGGGAACACTGAAGCTTTCTTT
TRBJ2-7	15	TRBV6-5	NA	NA	CASSYSRGSSYEQYF	TGTGCCAGCAGTTACTCGAGAGGCAGCTCCTACGAGCAGTACTTC
TRBJ2-7	13	TRBV27	NA	NA	CASSRRRGDEQYF	TGTGCCAGCAGTAGAAGGAGGGGCGACGAGCAGTACTTC
TRBJ2-6	16	TRBV5-4	NA	once	CASSLNLLSGANVLTF	TGTGCCAGCAGCTTGAATCTCCTATCTGGGGCCAACGTCCTGACTTTC
TRBJ2-2	14	TRBV6-4	NA	once	CASSDGDSTGELFF	TGTGCCAGCAGTGACGGGGACTCCACCGGGGAGCTGTTTTTT